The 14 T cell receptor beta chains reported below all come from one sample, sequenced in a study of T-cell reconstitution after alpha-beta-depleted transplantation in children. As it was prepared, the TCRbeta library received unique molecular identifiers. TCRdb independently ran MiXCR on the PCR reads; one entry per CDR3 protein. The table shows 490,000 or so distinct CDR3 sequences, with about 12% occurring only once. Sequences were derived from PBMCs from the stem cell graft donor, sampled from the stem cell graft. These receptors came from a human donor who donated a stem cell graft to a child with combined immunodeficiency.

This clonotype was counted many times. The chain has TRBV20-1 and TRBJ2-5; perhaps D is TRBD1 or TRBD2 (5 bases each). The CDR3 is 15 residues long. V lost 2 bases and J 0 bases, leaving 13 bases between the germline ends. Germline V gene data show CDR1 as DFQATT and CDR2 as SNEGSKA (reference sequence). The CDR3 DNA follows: TGCAGTGCTAGATCCGGGACCGCCTACCAAGAGACCCAGTACTTC. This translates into CSARSGTAYQETQYF.

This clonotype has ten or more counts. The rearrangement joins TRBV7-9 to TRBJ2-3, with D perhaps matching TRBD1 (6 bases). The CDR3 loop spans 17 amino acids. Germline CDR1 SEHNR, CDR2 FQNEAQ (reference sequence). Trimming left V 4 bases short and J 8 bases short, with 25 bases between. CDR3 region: CASSSQTGPRGRATQYF. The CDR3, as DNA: TGTGCCAGCAGCTCACAAACCGGGCCCAGGGGACGGGCTACGCAGTATTTT.

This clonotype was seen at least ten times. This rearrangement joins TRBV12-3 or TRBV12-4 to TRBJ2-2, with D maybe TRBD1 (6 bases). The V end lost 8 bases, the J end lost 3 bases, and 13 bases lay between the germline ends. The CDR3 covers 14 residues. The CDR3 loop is CASGTHRDTGELFF. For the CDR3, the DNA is TGTGCCAGCGGTACGCACAGGGACACCGGGGAGCTGTTTTTT.

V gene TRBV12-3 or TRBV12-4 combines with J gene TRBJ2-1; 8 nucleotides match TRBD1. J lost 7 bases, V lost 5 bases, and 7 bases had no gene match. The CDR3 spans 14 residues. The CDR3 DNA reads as TGTGCCAGCAGTCCAGGGGGCAGAACGAATGAGCAGTTCTTC. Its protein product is CASSPGGRTNEQFF.

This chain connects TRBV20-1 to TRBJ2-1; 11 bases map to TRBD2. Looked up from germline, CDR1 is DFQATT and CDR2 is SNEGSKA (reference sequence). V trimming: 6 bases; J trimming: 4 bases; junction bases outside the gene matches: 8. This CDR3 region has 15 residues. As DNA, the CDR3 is TGCAGTGCCCAGCCGGGACTAGCGGAGTACAATGAGCAGTTCTTC. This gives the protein CSAQPGLAEYNEQFF.

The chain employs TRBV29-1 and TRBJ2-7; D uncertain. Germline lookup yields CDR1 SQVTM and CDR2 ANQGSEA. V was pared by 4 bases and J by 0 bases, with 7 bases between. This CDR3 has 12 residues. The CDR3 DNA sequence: TGCAGCGTTGCAACACCCTCCTACGAGCAGTACTTC. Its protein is CSVATPSYEQYF.

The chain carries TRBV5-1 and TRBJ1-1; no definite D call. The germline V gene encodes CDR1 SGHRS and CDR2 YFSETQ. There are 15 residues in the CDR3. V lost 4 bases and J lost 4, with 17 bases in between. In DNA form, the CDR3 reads TGCGCCAGCAGCGACCAAGGACGACTGCGCACTGAAGCTTTCTTT. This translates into CASSDQGRLRTEAFF.

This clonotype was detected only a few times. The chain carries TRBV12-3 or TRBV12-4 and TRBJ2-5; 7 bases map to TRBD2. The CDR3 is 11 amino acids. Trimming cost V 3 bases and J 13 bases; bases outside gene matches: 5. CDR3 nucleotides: TGTGCCAGCAGTTTGCGGGGGACCGGGTACTTC. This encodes CASSLRGTGYF.

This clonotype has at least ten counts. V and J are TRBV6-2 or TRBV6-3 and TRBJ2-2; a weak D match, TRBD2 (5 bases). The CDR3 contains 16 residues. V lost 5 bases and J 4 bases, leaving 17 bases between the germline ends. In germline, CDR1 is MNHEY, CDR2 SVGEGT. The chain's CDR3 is CASSPVPTTLTGELFF. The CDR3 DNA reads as TGTGCCAGCAGTCCCGTACCGACTACCCTCACCGGGGAGCTGTTTTTT.

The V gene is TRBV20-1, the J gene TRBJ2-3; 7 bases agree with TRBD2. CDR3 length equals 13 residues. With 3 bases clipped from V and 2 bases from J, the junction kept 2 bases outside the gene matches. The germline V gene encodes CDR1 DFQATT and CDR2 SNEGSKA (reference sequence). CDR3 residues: CSARRGSTDTQYF. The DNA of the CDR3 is TGCAGTGCTAGGCGGGGGTCCACAGATACGCAGTATTTT.

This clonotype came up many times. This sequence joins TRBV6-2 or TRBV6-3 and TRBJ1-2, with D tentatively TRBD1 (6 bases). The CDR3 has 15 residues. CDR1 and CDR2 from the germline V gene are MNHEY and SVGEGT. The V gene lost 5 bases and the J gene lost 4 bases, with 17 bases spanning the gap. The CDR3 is CASSLPGQTSYGYTF. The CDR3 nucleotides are TGTGCCAGCAGTCTCCCAGGACAGACGAGCTATGGCTACACCTTC.

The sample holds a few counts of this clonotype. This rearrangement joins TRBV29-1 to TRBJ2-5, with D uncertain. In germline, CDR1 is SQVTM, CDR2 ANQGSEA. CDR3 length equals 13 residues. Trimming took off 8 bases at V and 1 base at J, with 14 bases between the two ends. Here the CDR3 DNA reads TGCAGCACTCGGAGCCTCTTCCAAGAGACCCAGTACTTC. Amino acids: CSTRSLFQETQYF.

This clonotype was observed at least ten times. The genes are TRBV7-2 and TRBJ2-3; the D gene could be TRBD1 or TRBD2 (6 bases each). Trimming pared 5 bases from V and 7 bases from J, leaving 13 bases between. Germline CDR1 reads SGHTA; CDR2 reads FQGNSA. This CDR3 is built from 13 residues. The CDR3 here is CASSPRGGHTQYF. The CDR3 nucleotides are TGTGCCAGCAGCCCAAGAGGGGGGCATACGCAGTATTTT.

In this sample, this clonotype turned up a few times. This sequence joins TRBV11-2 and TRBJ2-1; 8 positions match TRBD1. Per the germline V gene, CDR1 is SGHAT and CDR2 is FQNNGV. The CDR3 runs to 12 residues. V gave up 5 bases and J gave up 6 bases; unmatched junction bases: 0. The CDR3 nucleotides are TGTGCCAGCAGCGGGACAGGCAATGAGCAGTTCTTC. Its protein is CASSGTGNEQFF.